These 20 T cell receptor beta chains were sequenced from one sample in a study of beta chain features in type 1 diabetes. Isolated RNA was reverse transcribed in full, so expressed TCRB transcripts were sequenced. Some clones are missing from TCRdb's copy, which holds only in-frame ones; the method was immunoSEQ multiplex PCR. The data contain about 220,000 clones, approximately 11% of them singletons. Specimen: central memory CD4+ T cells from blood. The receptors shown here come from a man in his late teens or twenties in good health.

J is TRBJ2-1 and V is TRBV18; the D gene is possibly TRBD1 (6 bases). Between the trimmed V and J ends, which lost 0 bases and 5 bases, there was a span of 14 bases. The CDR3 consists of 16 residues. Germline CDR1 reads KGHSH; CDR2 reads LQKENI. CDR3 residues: CASSPPIQGPNNEQFF. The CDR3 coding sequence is TGTGCCAGCTCACCACCGATCCAGGGGCCCAACAATGAGCAGTTCTTC.

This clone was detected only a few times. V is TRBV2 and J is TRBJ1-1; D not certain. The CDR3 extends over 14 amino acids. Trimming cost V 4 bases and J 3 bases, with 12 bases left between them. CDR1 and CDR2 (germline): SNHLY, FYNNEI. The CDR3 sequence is CASSGLAVDTEAFF. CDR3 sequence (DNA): TGTGCCAGCAGTGGGCTTGCCGTGGACACTGAAGCTTTCTTT.

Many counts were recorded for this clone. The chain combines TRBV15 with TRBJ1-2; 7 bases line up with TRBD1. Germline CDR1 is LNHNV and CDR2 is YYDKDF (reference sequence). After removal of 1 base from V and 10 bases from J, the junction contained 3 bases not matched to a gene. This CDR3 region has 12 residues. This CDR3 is CATSRGQGYYTF. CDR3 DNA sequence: TGTGCCACCAGCAGAGGACAGGGCTACTACACCTTC.

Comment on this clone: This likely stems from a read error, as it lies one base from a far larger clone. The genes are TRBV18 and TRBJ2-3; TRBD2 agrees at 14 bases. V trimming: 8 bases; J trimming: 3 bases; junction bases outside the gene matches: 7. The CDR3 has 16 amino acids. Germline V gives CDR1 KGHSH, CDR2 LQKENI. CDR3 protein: CASAPGTSGRTDTQYF. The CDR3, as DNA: TGTGCCAGCGCGCCCGGGACTAGCGGGAGAACAGATACGCAGTATTTT. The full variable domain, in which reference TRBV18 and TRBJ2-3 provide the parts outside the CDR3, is NAGVMQNPRHLVRRRGQEARLRCSPMKGHSHVYWYRQLPEEGLKFMVYLQKENIIDESGMPKERFSAEFPKEGPSILRIQQVVRGDSAAYFCASAPGTSGRTDTQYFGPGTRLTVL.

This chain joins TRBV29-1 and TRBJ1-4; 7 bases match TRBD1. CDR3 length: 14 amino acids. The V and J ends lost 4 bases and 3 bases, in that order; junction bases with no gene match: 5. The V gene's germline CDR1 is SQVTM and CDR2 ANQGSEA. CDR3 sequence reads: CSVVVGTANEKLFF. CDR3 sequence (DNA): TGCAGCGTTGTAGTAGGGACAGCTAATGAAAAACTGTTTTTT.

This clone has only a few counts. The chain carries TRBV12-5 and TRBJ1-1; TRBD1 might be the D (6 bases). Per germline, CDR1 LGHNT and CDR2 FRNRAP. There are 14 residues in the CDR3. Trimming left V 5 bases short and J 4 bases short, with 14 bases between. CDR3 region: CASGLQGSRTEAFF. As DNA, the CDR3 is TGTGCTAGTGGTCTACAGGGATCCCGCACTGAAGCTTTCTTT. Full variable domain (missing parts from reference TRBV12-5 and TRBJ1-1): DARVTQTPRHKVTEMGQEVTMRCQPILGHNTVFWYRQTMMQGLELLAYFRNRAPLDDSGMPKDRFSAEMPDATLATLKIQPSEPRDSAVYFCASGLQGSRTEAFFGQGTRLTVV.

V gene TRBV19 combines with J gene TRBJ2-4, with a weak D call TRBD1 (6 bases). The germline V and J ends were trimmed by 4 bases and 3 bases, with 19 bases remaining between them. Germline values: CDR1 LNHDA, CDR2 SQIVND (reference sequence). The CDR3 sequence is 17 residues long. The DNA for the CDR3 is TGTGCCAGTAGTACCCGGACAGTGTCCGGGGACAAAAACATTCAGTACTTC. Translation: CASSTRTVSGDKNIQYF.

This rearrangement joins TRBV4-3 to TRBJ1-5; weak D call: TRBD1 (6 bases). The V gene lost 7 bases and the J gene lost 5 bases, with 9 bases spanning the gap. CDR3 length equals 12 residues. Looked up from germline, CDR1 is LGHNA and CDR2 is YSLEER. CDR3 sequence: CASTRGYQPQHF. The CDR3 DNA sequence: TGCGCCAGCACCAGGGGTTATCAGCCCCAGCATTTT.

The CDR3 region is CASGLASGANVLTF. CDR3 sequence (DNA): TGTGCCAGCGGGCTGGCTTCTGGGGCCAACGTCCTGACTTTC. This rearrangement joins TRBV7-8 to TRBJ2-6; the D is unclear. CDR1 is SGHVS, CDR2 FQNEAQ, per germline. The CDR3 loop spans 14 amino acids. Trimming shortened V by 8 bases and J by 1 base, and 9 bases separated the two germline ends.

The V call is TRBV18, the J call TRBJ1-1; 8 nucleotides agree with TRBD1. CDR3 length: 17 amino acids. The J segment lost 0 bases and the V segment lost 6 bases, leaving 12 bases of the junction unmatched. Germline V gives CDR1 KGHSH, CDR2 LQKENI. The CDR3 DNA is TGTGCCAGCTCTCCCGGACAGGGACGGTACATGAACACTGAAGCTTTCTTT. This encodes CASSPGQGRYMNTEAFF.

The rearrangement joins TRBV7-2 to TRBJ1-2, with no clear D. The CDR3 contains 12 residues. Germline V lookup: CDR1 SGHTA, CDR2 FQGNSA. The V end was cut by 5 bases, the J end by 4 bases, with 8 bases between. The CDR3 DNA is TGTGCCAGCAGCCTCCAGGCCTATGGCTACACCTTC. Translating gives CASSLQAYGYTF. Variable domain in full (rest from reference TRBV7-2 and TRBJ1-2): GAGVSQSPSNKVTEKGKDVELRCDPISGHTALYWYRQSLGQGLEFLIYFQGNSAPDKSGLPSDRFSAERTGGSVSTLTIQRTQQEDSAVYLCASSLQAYGYTFGSGTRLTVV.

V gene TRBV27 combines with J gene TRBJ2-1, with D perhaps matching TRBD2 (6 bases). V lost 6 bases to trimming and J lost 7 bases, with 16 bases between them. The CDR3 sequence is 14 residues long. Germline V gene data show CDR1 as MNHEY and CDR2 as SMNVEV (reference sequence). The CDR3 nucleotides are TGTGCCAGCAGACGACTAGACCTGACTAATGAGCAGTTCTTC. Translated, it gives CASRRLDLTNEQFF.

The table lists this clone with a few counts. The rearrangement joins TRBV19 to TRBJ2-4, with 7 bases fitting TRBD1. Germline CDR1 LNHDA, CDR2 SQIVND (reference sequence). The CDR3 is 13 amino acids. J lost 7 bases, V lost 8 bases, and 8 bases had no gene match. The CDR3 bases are TGTGCCAGTCGACAGGGATCGGGGAACATTCAGTACTTC. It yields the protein CASRQGSGNIQYF.

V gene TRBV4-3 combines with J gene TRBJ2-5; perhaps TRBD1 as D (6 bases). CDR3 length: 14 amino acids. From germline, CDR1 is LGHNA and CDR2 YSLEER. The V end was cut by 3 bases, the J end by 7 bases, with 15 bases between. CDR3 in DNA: TGCGCCAGCAGCCAGGCGGTACAGGGACCGACCCAGTACTTC. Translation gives CASSQAVQGPTQYF.

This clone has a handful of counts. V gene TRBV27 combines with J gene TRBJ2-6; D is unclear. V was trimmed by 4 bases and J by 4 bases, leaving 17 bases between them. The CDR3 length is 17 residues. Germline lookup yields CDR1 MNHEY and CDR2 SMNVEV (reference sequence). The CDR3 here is CASSSPPRSSGANVLTF. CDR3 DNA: TGTGCCAGCAGTTCGCCCCCTCGTAGCTCCGGGGCCAACGTCCTGACTTTC.

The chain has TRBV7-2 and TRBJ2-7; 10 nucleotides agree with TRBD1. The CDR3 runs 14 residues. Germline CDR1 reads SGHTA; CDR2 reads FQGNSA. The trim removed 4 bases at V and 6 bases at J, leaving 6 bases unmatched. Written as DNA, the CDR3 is TGTGCCAGCAGCTCCCGACAGGGGGCGAGCGAGCAGTACTTC. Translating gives CASSSRQGASEQYF.

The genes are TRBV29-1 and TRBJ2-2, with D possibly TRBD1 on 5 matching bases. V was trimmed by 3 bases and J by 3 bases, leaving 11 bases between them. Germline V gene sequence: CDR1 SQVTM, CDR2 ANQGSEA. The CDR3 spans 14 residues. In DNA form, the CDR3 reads TGCAGCGTTGACCAGGGTACAGACACCGGGGAGCTGTTTTTT. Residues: CSVDQGTDTGELFF.

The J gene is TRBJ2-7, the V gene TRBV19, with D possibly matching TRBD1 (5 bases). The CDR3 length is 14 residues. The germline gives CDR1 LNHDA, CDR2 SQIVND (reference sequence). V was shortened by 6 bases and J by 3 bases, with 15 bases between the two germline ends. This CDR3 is CASSRDADSYEQYF. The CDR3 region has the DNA TGTGCCAGTAGCCGCGACGCTGACAGCTACGAGCAGTACTTC.

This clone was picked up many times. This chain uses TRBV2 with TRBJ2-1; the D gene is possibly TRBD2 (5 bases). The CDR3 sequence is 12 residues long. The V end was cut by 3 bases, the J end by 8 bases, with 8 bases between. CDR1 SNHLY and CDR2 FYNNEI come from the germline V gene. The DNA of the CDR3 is TGTGCCAGCAGTGAGGCGGGCGATGAGCAGTTCTTC. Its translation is CASSEAGDEQFF.

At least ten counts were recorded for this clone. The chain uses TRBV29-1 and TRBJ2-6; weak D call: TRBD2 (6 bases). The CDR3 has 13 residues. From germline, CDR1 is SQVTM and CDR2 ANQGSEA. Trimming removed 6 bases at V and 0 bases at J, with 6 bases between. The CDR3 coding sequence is TGCAGCGTGGACTACTCTGGGGCCAACGTCCTGACTTTC. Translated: CSVDYSGANVLTF.